The clone carrying this T cell receptor (beta chain) was found a few times. Its specificity is not known. With a J-beta primer mix and a sample-barcoded 5' primer, a second PCR ran about 6 to 11 cycles. A template-switch adaptor with 12 random nucleotides tagged each cDNA molecule. Each CDR3 protein is one row after TCRdb ran MiXCR on the 5' RACE reads. Among fewer than 2,000,000 distinct CDR3 sequences listed, around 36% were seen once. These data originate in a study of blood T cells in healthy people across ages. Germline V CDR1 and CDR2: MGHRA, YSYEKL. The CDR3 length is 15 residues. V was pared by 1 base and J by 2 bases, with 12 bases between. The study, taken as a whole, reports: Because sorting was not performed, PBMCs prevented conclusive naive versus antigen-experienced comparison.

J is TRBJ2-7 and V is TRBV4-1, with D tentatively TRBD2 (5 bases). The sequence was collected from a woman under 40 in good health. Sequenced material: blood. The DNA for the CDR3 is TGCGCCAGCAGCCAAGTTCCTAGCTGGACCTACGAGCAGTACTTC. Translated, it gives CASSQVPSWTYEQYF.